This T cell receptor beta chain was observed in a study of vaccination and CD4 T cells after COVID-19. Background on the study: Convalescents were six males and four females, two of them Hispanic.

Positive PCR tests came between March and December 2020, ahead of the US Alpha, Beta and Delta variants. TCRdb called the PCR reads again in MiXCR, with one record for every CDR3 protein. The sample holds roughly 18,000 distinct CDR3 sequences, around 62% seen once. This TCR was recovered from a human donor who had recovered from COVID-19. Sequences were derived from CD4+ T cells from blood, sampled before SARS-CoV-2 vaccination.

CDR3 sequence reads: CASSFGPFSGRYYEQYF. CDR3 nucleotide sequence: TGTGCCAGCAGCTTCGGACCTTTTAGCGGGAGGTACTACGAGCAGTACTTC. The chain combines TRBV11-1 with TRBJ2-7; 10 bases are shared with TRBD2. The CDR3 spans 17 residues. With V trimmed by 3 bases and J by 3 bases, 11 bases remained unmatched. Germline V gives CDR1 SGHAT, CDR2 FQDESV (reference sequence).